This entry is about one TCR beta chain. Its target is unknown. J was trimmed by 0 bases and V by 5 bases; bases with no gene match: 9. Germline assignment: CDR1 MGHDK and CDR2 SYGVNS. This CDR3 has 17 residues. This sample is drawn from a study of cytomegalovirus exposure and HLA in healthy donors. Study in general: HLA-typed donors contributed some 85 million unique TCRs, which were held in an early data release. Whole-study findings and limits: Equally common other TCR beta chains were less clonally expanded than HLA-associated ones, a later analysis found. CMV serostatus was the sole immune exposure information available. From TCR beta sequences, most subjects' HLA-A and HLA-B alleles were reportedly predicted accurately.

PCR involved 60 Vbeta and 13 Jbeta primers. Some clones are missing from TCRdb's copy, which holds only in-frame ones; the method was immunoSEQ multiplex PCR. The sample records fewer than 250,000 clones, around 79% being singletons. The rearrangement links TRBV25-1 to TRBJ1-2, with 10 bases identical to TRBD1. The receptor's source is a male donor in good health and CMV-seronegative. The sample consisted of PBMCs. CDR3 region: CASSFHQGQGPNYGYTF. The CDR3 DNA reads TGTGCCAGCAGTTTTCACCAGGGACAGGGGCCTAACTATGGCTACACCTTC.